The present entry profiles one TCR beta chain with its context. The sample belongs to a study of T cell responses to AZD1222 COVID-19 vaccine. The method was immunoSEQ multiplex PCR; TCRdb's version includes in-frame clones alone and lacks a portion of them. The table lists approximately 150,000 clones, 80% to 95% of them singletons. CDR1 and CDR2 (germline): SGDLS, YYNGEE. V gave up 1 base and J gave up 0 bases, with 13 bases separating them. There are 17 residues in the CDR3. Sequencing was performed on peripheral blood, taken on day 0 of AZD1222 vaccination. The chain employs TRBV9 and TRBJ2-2; D perhaps matches TRBD1 (6 bases). The receptor's source is an adult in good health. Written as DNA, the CDR3 is TGTGCCAGCAGCGTATTAGGGACACCCTCGAACACCGGGGAGCTGTTTTTT. Translating gives CASSVLGTPSNTGELFF.